This passage covers 30 T cell receptor beta chains from one sample sequenced in a study of OX40 agonist ivuxolimab in advanced cancers. Sequencing used immunoSEQ multiplex PCR; TCRdb keeps in-frame clones, though not all of them. Altogether under 45,000 clones are present, approximately 75% being singletons, with the ten largest covering roughly 2.5%. The source was CD4+ or CD8+ T cells sorted from blood, collected in a trial of the OX40 agonist ivuxolimab. These receptors all stem from an adult with an advanced solid tumor such as melanoma, head and neck, liver or kidney cancer.

With regard to this clone: The junction does not match germline at one end; this may be a read error. J is TRBJ1-1 and V is TRBV14; D unclear. This CDR3 comprises 14 residues. Germline V gene sequence: CDR1 SGHDN, CDR2 FVKESK. The CDR3 spells CASSQYPSSPRQDF. For the CDR3, the DNA is TGTGCCAGCAGCCAATATCCGTCGTCTCCCCGGCAAGACTTT.

The J gene is TRBJ2-2, the V gene TRBV10-1; D perhaps matches TRBD2 (5 bases). Germline CDR1 WNHNN, CDR2 SYGVQD (reference sequence). The CDR3 is 16 amino acids. Deletions cut 0 bases from V and 7 bases from J, with 15 bases between. CDR3 region: CASSESLAGSSGELFF. In DNA form, the CDR3 reads TGCGCCAGCAGTGAGTCACTTGCGGGTTCGAGCGGGGAGCTGTTTTTT.

The CDR3 reads CASSSGNGADTQYF. CDR3 DNA sequence: TGTGCCAGCAGCTCCGGCAATGGGGCAGATACGCAGTATTTT. V gene TRBV7-3 combines with J gene TRBJ2-3; D not certain. Trimming pared 4 bases from V and 4 bases from J, leaving 12 bases between. Per the germline V gene, CDR1 is SGHTA and CDR2 is FQGTGA. This CDR3 is built from 14 residues. Supplemented by reference TRBV7-3 and TRBJ2-3, the full variable domain reads GAGVSQTPSNKVTEKGKYVELRCDPISGHTALYWYRQSLGQGPEFLIYFQGTGAADDSGLPNDRFFAVRPEGSVSTLKIQRTERGDSAVYLCASSSGNGADTQYFGPGTRLTVL.

The chain recombines TRBV7-8 with TRBJ2-1, with D possibly TRBD2 on 6 matching bases. Germline lookup yields CDR1 SGHVS and CDR2 FQNEAQ. V was cut by 5 bases and J by 3 bases, with 14 bases left in between. There are 15 residues in the CDR3. In nucleotides, the CDR3 is TGTGCCAGCAGCGCCGGGACTCCGGTCTACAATGAGCAGTTCTTC. Its translation is CASSAGTPVYNEQFF.

The chain employs TRBV27 and TRBJ1-1; 10 bases line up with TRBD1. Germline lookup yields CDR1 MNHEY and CDR2 SMNVEV (reference sequence). The J segment lost 4 bases and the V segment lost 1 base, leaving 6 bases of the junction unmatched. This CDR3 comprises 16 residues. For the CDR3, the DNA is TGTGCCAGCAGTTTATGGACAGGGGGAGGTAGCACTGAAGCTTTCTTT. Protein sequence: CASSLWTGGGSTEAFF.

The gene calls are TRBV5-1 and TRBJ2-2; D is possibly TRBD2 (5 bases). V dropped 0 bases and J dropped 3 bases, with 9 bases sitting between them. The germline V gene encodes CDR1 SGHRS and CDR2 YFSETQ. The CDR3 runs to 15 residues. CDR3 loop: CASSLATGDTGELFF. In DNA form, the CDR3 reads TGCGCCAGCAGCTTGGCCACCGGGGACACCGGGGAGCTGTTTTTT.

This chain links TRBV4-2 with TRBJ2-1, with 8 bases lining up with TRBD2. Germline CDR1 and CDR2: LGHNA and YNFKEQ. The V and J ends lost 6 bases and 7 bases, in that order; junction bases with no gene match: 11. The CDR3 is made up of 15 amino acids. The CDR3, as DNA: TGTGCCAGCAGTCAGGGCAGCGGGAGTGAGAATGAGCAGTTCTTC. Translation gives CASSQGSGSENEQFF.

The chain joins TRBV10-3 to TRBJ1-1; D not resolved. The CDR3 is 14 amino acids. Trimming took 7 bases from V and 4 from J, leaving 16 bases between them. From germline, CDR1 is ENHRY and CDR2 SYGVKD. The CDR3 region has the DNA TGTGCCATCACACGGGAGGGCACTGCCACTGAAGCTTTCTTT. Amino acids: CAITREGTATEAFF.

The CDR3 sequence is CASSSPGTGYNYGYTF. The CDR3 region has the DNA TGTGCCAGCAGTTCGCCCGGGACAGGGTACAACTATGGCTACACCTTC. The genes are TRBV6-6 and TRBJ1-2, with 9 bases fitting TRBD1. V lost 4 bases to trimming and J lost 2 bases; unmatched junction nucleotides: 8. Germline CDR1 reads MNHNY; CDR2 reads SVGAGI (reference sequence). This CDR3 is 16 amino acids long.

This sequence joins TRBV2 and TRBJ1-1; 11 bases are shared with TRBD1. The CDR3 spans 16 residues. Germline CDR1 is SNHLY and CDR2 is FYNNEI. J was trimmed by 1 base and V by 7 bases; bases with no gene match: 8. The CDR3, as DNA: TGTGCCAGCAAGCCGGGACAGGGGGTTAGGAACACTGAAGCTTTCTTT. Translating it yields CASKPGQGVRNTEAFF.

The genes are TRBV5-1 and TRBJ2-1; 7 nucleotides line up with TRBD1. There are 15 residues in the CDR3. The germline V gene has CDR1 SGHRS and CDR2 YFSETQ. The ends lost 3 bases at V and 4 bases at J; junction bases unmatched: 7. CDR3: CASSSDRVSYNEQFF. The CDR3 nucleotides read TGCGCCAGCAGCTCCGACAGGGTCAGTTACAATGAGCAGTTCTTC. The full variable domain, its missing parts supplied by reference TRBV5-1 and TRBJ2-1, is KAGVTQTPRYLIKTRGQQVTLSCSPISGHRSVSWYQQTPGQGLQFLFEYFSETQRNKGNFPGRFSGRQFSNSRSEMNVSTLELGDSALYLCASSSDRVSYNEQFFGPGTRLTVL.

This chain connects TRBV13 to TRBJ2-7, with D unresolved. V gave up 2 bases and J gave up 1 base, with 3 bases separating them. The CDR3 is made up of 12 amino acids. Germline V CDR1 and CDR2: PRHDT, FYEKMQ (reference sequence). CDR3 sequence (DNA): TGTGCCAGCAGCTTAAGGTCCTACGAGCAGTACGTC. As protein: CASSLRSYEQYV.

V gene TRBV19 combines with J gene TRBJ1-4, with TRBD1 matching 8 bases. The CDR3 has 13 amino acids. Trimming removed 8 bases from V and 7 bases from J; junction bases left unmatched: 6. Germline V lookup: CDR1 LNHDA, CDR2 SQIVND (reference sequence). The CDR3 is CASSYRGGEKLFF. The DNA of the CDR3 is TGTGCCAGTTCGTACAGGGGGGGTGAAAAACTGTTTTTT.

This clone has only one observation. The chain employs TRBV11-2 and TRBJ2-1; the D gene is possibly TRBD2 (5 bases). Germline V CDR1 and CDR2: SGHAT, FQNNGV. This CDR3 is 14 amino acids long. Trimming shortened V by 1 base and J by 4 bases, and 8 bases separated the two germline ends. In DNA, the CDR3 is TGTGCCAGCAGCTTAGGAACTAGTTACAATGAGCAGTTCTTC. Protein: CASSLGTSYNEQFF.

The chain uses TRBV5-4 and TRBJ2-5; perhaps TRBD2 as D (5 bases). Trimming took off 4 bases at V and 2 bases at J, with 12 bases between the two ends. The CDR3 spans 14 residues. Germline CDR1 is SGHNT and CDR2 is YYREEE (reference sequence). CDR3 DNA sequence: TGTGCCAGCAGCCTAGTCCGGGAACAAGAGACCCAGTACTTC. Residues: CASSLVREQETQYF.

The rearrangement joins TRBV2 to TRBJ1-2; D ambiguous. Germline CDR1 reads SNHLY; CDR2 reads FYNNEI. The V and J ends lost 3 bases and 8 bases respectively, with 16 bases between them. This CDR3 comprises 14 residues. CDR3 residues: CASSDALRAYGYTF. The CDR3 DNA sequence: TGTGCCAGCAGTGATGCACTAAGGGCATACGGCTACACCTTC.

The chain joins TRBV19 to TRBJ1-5; D call uncertain. V shed 3 bases and J shed 5 bases, with 8 bases lying between them. The CDR3 has 13 residues. Germline CDR1 is LNHDA and CDR2 is SQIVND (reference sequence). Here the CDR3 reads CASSIRVYQPQHF. Written as DNA, the CDR3 is TGTGCCAGTAGTATTCGGGTCTATCAGCCCCAGCATTTT.

The chain carries TRBV2 and TRBJ2-5; tentative D call: TRBD2 (5 bases). V was clipped by 7 bases and J by 5 bases, with 14 bases between them. Looked up from germline, CDR1 is SNHLY and CDR2 is FYNNEI. The CDR3 contains 13 residues. The CDR3 here is CASTTTAVETQYF. The CDR3 bases are TGTGCCAGCACTACTACAGCGGTCGAGACCCAGTACTTC.

A single count supports this clone. This chain uses TRBV27 with TRBJ1-2, with D maybe TRBD1 (6 bases). V dropped 9 bases and J dropped 2 bases, with 13 bases sitting between them. This CDR3 spans 13 amino acids. Looked up from germline, CDR1 is MNHEY and CDR2 is SMNVEV (reference sequence). CDR3 region: CASRRTGNYGYTF. The DNA for the CDR3 is TGTGCCAGTCGACGCACAGGGAACTATGGCTACACCTTC.

The chain links TRBV5-4 to TRBJ1-2; a possible D gene is TRBD1 (6 bases). Germline CDR1 and CDR2: SGHNT and YYREEE (reference sequence). V lost 0 bases and J lost 3, with 9 bases in between. The CDR3 runs to 14 residues. The CDR3 loop reads CASSLDRDDYGYTF. CDR3 DNA sequence: TGTGCCAGCAGCTTGGACAGGGATGACTATGGCTACACCTTC. The whole variable domain, filled in from reference TRBV5-4 and TRBJ1-2, reads ETGVTQSPTHLIKTRGQQVTLRCSSQSGHNTVSWYQQALGQGPQFIFQYYREEENGRGNFPPRFSGLQFPNYSSELNVNALELDDSALYLCASSLDRDDYGYTFGSGTRLTVV.

V is TRBV11-1 and J is TRBJ2-5; D may be TRBD2 (5 bases). Trimming removed 3 bases from V and 0 bases from J, with 5 bases in between. Germline-derived CDR1 and CDR2 are SGHAT and FQDESV (reference sequence). The CDR3 runs 13 residues. The CDR3 reads CASSLDYQETQYF. DNA of the CDR3: TGTGCCAGCAGCTTGGACTACCAAGAGACCCAGTACTTC.

This clone occurred once. The chain employs TRBV4-2 and TRBJ1-3; D unclear. Looked up from germline, CDR1 is LGHNA and CDR2 is YNFKEQ. Trimming pared 0 bases from V and 0 bases from J, leaving 9 bases between. This CDR3 contains 16 residues. For the CDR3, the DNA is TGTGCCAGCAGCCAAGACCTGACAAACTCTGGAAACACCATATATTTT. Its protein is CASSQDLTNSGNTIYF.

This chain connects TRBV21-1 to TRBJ2-7; TRBD2, as called in the table, went unchecked against the DNA. TRBV21-1 is a listed pseudogene. This CDR3 spans 16 amino acids. The CDR3 spells CASSIFPGNEFYEQYV. The CDR3 DNA is TGTGCCAGCAGCATATTCCCCGGGAACGAATTCTACGAGCAGTACGTC.

The J gene is TRBJ1-1, the V gene TRBV19; D is possibly TRBD1 (5 bases). Looked up from germline, CDR1 is LNHDA and CDR2 is SQIVND (reference sequence). CDR3 size: 16 residues. The V end was cut by 1 base, the J end by 4 bases, with 16 bases between. CDR3: CASSIGGDPGSTEAFF. The CDR3 bases are TGTGCCAGTAGTATAGGAGGGGATCCCGGCAGCACTGAAGCTTTCTTT.

The chain carries TRBV29-1 and TRBJ1-1, with D perhaps matching TRBD1 (6 bases). The V end lost 6 bases, the J end lost 2 bases, and 13 bases lay between the germline ends. Germline V gives CDR1 SQVTM, CDR2 ANQGSEA. The CDR3 contains 13 residues. CDR3 nucleotide sequence: TGCAGCGTGACGACAGGACTAAACACTGAAGCTTTCTTT. Amino acids: CSVTTGLNTEAFF.

The rearrangement joins TRBV7-8 to TRBJ2-2, with D perhaps matching TRBD1 or TRBD2 (5 bases each). The germline CDR1 and CDR2 sequences are SGHVS and FQNEAQ. V lost 0 bases to trimming and J lost 4 bases, with 9 bases between them. The CDR3 totals 15 residues. CDR3 protein: CASSLAHGATGELFF. In DNA, the CDR3 is TGTGCCAGCAGCTTAGCGCACGGGGCCACCGGGGAGCTGTTTTTT.

This chain joins TRBV19 and TRBJ1-6; D gene ambiguous. CDR3 length equals 14 residues. Germline values: CDR1 LNHDA, CDR2 SQIVND (reference sequence). V was cut by 8 bases and J by 0 bases, with 8 bases left in between. The CDR3 sequence is CASARSSYNSPLHF. The CDR3 DNA reads as TGTGCCAGTGCTAGGAGCTCCTATAATTCACCCCTCCACTTT. The whole variable domain, remainder taken from reference TRBV19 and TRBJ1-6, is DGGITQSPKYLFRKEGQNVTLSCEQNLNHDAMYWYRQDPGQGLRLIYYSQIVNDFQKGDIAEGYSVSREKKESFPLTVTSAQKNPTAFYLCASARSSYNSPLHFGNGTRLTVT.

The chain is built from TRBV19 and TRBJ1-2, with D tentatively TRBD1 (5 bases). V shed 6 bases and J shed 4 bases, with 12 bases lying between them. CDR3 length: 13 amino acids. Germline V gives CDR1 LNHDA, CDR2 SQIVND (reference sequence). The CDR3, as DNA: TGTGCCAGTAGCAGAGGGGTTGGCTATGGCTACACCTTC. This translates into CASSRGVGYGYTF.

This chain links TRBV18 with TRBJ1-1; D not certain. Germline CDR1 KGHSH, CDR2 LQKENI. This CDR3 has 14 residues. V gave up 6 bases and J gave up 1 base, with 12 bases separating them. The CDR3 protein is CASSSEQQNTEAFF. CDR3 coding DNA: TGTGCCAGCTCCTCAGAGCAGCAGAACACTGAAGCTTTCTTT.

This sequence joins TRBV6-1 and TRBJ2-2, with D perhaps assigned TRBD1 or TRBD2 (5 bases each). This CDR3 is 16 amino acids long. Trimming took 3 bases from V and 4 from J, leaving 15 bases between them. Germline lookup yields CDR1 MNHNS and CDR2 SASEGT. CDR3 sequence (DNA): TGTGCCAGCAGTGATCACGGGGCGGGTAGCACCGGGGAGCTGTTTTTT. This sequence encodes CASSDHGAGSTGELFF.